Listed below are T cell receptor beta chains from one sample, sequenced in a study of CD8+ T cells in alopecia areata. Generated by immunoSEQ multiplex PCR, the TCRdb table keeps only in-frame clones and is missing some. The data show 150,000 to 200,000 clones, 50% to 60% seen once. The sample here was CD4+ T cells sorted from blood, taken at week 0. These receptors came from a human donor with alopecia areata. The CDR3 runs from the conserved cysteine through the conserved F or W. The D gene is left open where the match is weak. Where a row states a size, it is once, few, many or the class of an expanded clone; other rows omit it.

V gene	clone size	D gene	J gene	CDR3 protein	CDR3 DNA
TRBV27	NA	NA	TRBJ1-2	CASSLSGAWGYTF	TGTGCCAGCAGTTTATCAGGGGCGTGGGGCTACACCTTC
TRBV30	NA	NA	TRBJ2-3	CAWGNTDTQYF	TGTGCCTGGGGAAACACAGATACGCAGTATTTT
TRBV4-1	NA	NA	TRBJ1-5	CASSQGTDNQPQHF	TGCGCCAGCAGCCAAGGGACAGACAATCAGCCCCAGCATTTT
TRBV5-6	NA	NA	TRBJ2-3	CASSLGLDTDTQYF	TGTGCCAGCAGCTTGGGACTAGACACAGATACGCAGTATTTT
TRBV14	NA	TRBD1	TRBJ1-2	CASSQDLQGRDGYTF	TGTGCCAGCAGCCAAGATCTACAGGGGCGTGATGGCTACACCTTC
TRBV19	NA	TRBD1	TRBJ1-2	CASHYRDREGYTF	TGTGCCAGTCACTATCGGGACAGGGAAGGCTACACCTTC
TRBV5-1	few	NA	TRBJ2-1	CASSLGTYNEQFF	TGCGCCAGCAGCTTGGGGACTTACAATGAGCAGTTCTTC
TRBV7-9	few	TRBD1	TRBJ1-4	CASSRQGVANEKLFF	TGTGCCAGCAGCCGACAGGGGGTCGCAAATGAAAAACTGTTTTTT
TRBV7-9	NA	NA	TRBJ2-7	CASSFSGGYEQYF	TGTGCCAGCAGCTTTTCCGGGGGCTACGAGCAGTACTTC
TRBV30	NA	TRBD2	TRBJ2-3	CAWRKAGAPGTQYF	TGTGCCTGGAGGAAAGCGGGGGCGCCGGGTACGCAGTATTTT
TRBV7-2	NA	NA	TRBJ2-7	CASSRRTVSSYEQYF	TGTGCCAGCAGCCGCCGCACAGTTAGCTCCTACGAGCAGTACTTC
TRBV20-1	NA	NA	TRBJ2-7	CSARGIYEQYF	TGCAGTGCTAGAGGCATCTACGAGCAGTACTTC